This TCR beta chain was identified in a study of cytomegalovirus exposure and HLA in healthy donors. Primers for the PCR totalled 60 Vbeta and 13 Jbeta. The table came from immunoSEQ multiplex PCR; TCRdb's copy has only in-frame clones and leaves some out. The table includes fewer than 200,000 clones, about 10% detected once. Regarding this clone: As yet, its antigen is unknown.

The CDR3 contains 16 residues. Deletions cut 0 bases from V and 0 bases from J, with 6 bases between. The V gene's germline CDR1 is SGHTA and CDR2 FQGTGA. Notes on the study in general: In a later analysis, a genetic analysis reported fewer productive-TCR N-insertions in an Asian-associated ancestry cluster than the cohort average.

The specimen sequenced was PBMCs. V gene TRBV7-3 combines with J gene TRBJ2-6; D is unresolved. The TCR comes from a woman in her 30s in good health and CMV-seropositive. CDR3 amino acids: CASSLTRSSGANVLTF. Written as DNA, the CDR3 is TGTGCCAGCAGCTTAACCCGGAGCTCTGGGGCCAACGTCCTGACTTTC.